Below are 5 T cell receptor beta chains sequenced from a single sample in a study of cytotoxic CD8 clonotypes in ibrutinib-treated CLL. This table comes from immunoSEQ multiplex PCR, and its TCRdb copy is limited to in-frame clones, with some not included. The sample carries 130,000 or so clones, around four fifths recorded once. The sequencing used PBMCs, collected after 24 months of ibrutinib treatment. The receptors come from a human donor with chronic lymphocytic leukemia.

The chain joins TRBV18 to TRBJ1-2; TRBD1 is a possible D gene (5 bases). This CDR3 has 14 amino acids. V was clipped by 5 bases and J by 4 bases, with 14 bases between them. Germline values: CDR1 KGHSH, CDR2 LQKENI. The CDR3 sequence is CASSAVGGGYGYTF. CDR3 bases: TGTGCCAGCTCAGCGGTCGGGGGAGGCTATGGCTACACCTTC.

This sequence joins TRBV7-9 and TRBJ2-7; 8 bases are shared with TRBD2. Losses at the gene ends were 5 bases for V and 0 bases for J; bases not matched to a gene: 3. Germline values: CDR1 SEHNR, CDR2 FQNEAQ (reference sequence). The CDR3 covers 14 residues. This CDR3 is CASSRGGPSYEQYF. The CDR3 coding sequence is TGTGCCAGCAGCCGCGGGGGGCCCTCCTACGAGCAGTACTTC.

This sequence joins TRBV6-5 and TRBJ1-1; D might be TRBD1 (6 bases). CDR1 MNHEY and CDR2 SVGAGI come from the germline V gene. This CDR3 has 15 residues. V lost 2 bases, J lost 1 base, and 11 bases lay in between. The CDR3 here is CASSYVPTGNTEAFF. CDR3 coding DNA: TGTGCCAGCAGTTACGTCCCGACAGGGAACACTGAAGCTTTCTTT.

The J gene is TRBJ1-1, the V gene TRBV5-1, with D possibly matching TRBD1 (5 bases). Germline V gives CDR1 SGHRS, CDR2 YFSETQ. The CDR3 extends over 16 amino acids. V was trimmed by 0 bases and J by 1 base, leaving 13 bases between them. CDR3: CASSLDATGWNTEAFF. The CDR3 DNA sequence: TGCGCCAGCAGCTTGGATGCTACAGGATGGAACACTGAAGCTTTCTTT.

The chain uses TRBV9 and TRBJ1-2; D unresolved. With 4 bases removed from V and 2 bases from J, the gap between germline ends came to 9 bases. Germline CDR1 reads SGDLS; CDR2 reads YYNGEE. There are 13 residues in the CDR3. The CDR3 bases are TGTGCCAGCAGCATGACGGAAAACTATGGCTACACCTTC. This gives the protein CASSMTENYGYTF.